These T cell receptor beta chains were read from a single sample in a study of blood T cell repertoires in COVID-19. This table comes from immunoSEQ multiplex PCR, and its TCRdb copy is limited to in-frame clones, with some not included. The table records roughly 180,000 clones, roughly four fifths of them present only once. The material sequenced was peripheral blood. Every receptor here comes from a woman between 40 and 55 years old with COVID-19, enrolled during active disease. CDR3s include the opening cysteine and the closing phenylalanine or tryptophan. D genes are given only for firm matches. Size tells how often a clone was seen (once, few, many) or the class of an expanded clone, and some rows leave it out.

>TRBV5-1|TRBJ2-1|.|.
CASSPQPAWSSYNEQFF
TGCGCCAGCAGCCCGCAGCCAGCGTGGAGCTCCTACAATGAGCAGTTCTTC
>TRBV30|TRBJ1-2|.|.
CAWARGKGPYTF
TGTGCCTGGGCAAGGGGGAAGGGCCCCTACACCTTC
>TRBV18|TRBJ1-1|.|.
CASSQGGTVNTEAFF
TGTGCCAGCTCACAGGGGGGGACGGTGAACACTGAAGCTTTCTTT
>TRBV27|TRBJ1-2|.|TRBD1
CASSLSGDRGHGYTF
TGTGCCAGCAGTTTATCTGGGGACAGGGGACATGGCTACACCTTC
>TRBV3-1/TRBV3-2|TRBJ2-4|.|TRBD2
CASSQARGDIQYF
TGTGCCAGCAGCCAAGCTCGGGGGGACATTCAGTACTTC
>TRBV19|TRBJ2-5|.|.
CASSLSRGSGGETQYF
TGTGCCAGTAGTTTAAGTCGGGGAAGTGGGGGCGAGACCCAGTACTTC
>TRBV10-3|TRBJ1-5|.|TRBD1
CAIRDGDREQPQHF
TGTGCCATCAGAGACGGAGACAGGGAACAGCCCCAGCATTTT
>TRBV3-1/TRBV3-2|TRBJ1-6|.|TRBD1
CASSQQGGINSPLHF
TGTGCCAGCAGCCAACAAGGGGGCATTAATTCACCCCTCCACTTT
>TRBV18|TRBJ1-1|.|TRBD1
CASSPQTGGTNTEAFF
TGTGCCAGCTCACCTCAGACAGGGGGCACGAACACTGAAGCTTTCTTT
>TRBV6-4|TRBJ2-3|few|TRBD2
CASSDSSGGVTDTQYF
TGTGCCAGCAGTGACTCGAGCGGGGGAGTCACAGATACGCAGTATTTT
>TRBV27|TRBJ1-6|.|.
CASSLDMTSSPLHF
TGTGCCAGCAGTTTAGATATGACTTCGTCACCCCTCCACTTT
>TRBV30|TRBJ2-6|.|.
CAWRDTGHRSSGANVLTF
TGTGCCTGGAGAGACACGGGACACCGGAGCTCTGGGGCCAACGTCCTGACTTTC
>TRBV6-5|TRBJ2-7|.|TRBD2
CASSLAGGPNEQYF
TGTGCCAGCAGTCTAGCGGGAGGGCCCAACGAGCAGTACTTC
>TRBV28|TRBJ2-1|.|TRBD2
CASSSPKNGLAVPEQFF
TGTGCCAGCAGTTCGCCAAAAAATGGACTAGCGGTCCCTGAGCAGTTCTTC
>TRBV10-2|TRBJ2-7|.|TRBD1
CASSQDRVLGEQYF
TGCGCCAGCAGCCAGGACAGGGTTTTGGGGGAGCAGTACTTC
>TRBV25-1|TRBJ1-4|.|.
CASSPRRQYNEKLFF
TGTGCCAGCAGCCCTCGGAGACAGTATAATGAAAAACTGTTTTTT
>TRBV2|TRBJ2-5|.|.
CASSRTAIQETQYF
TGTGCCAGCAGTAGGACAGCGATACAAGAGACCCAGTACTTC